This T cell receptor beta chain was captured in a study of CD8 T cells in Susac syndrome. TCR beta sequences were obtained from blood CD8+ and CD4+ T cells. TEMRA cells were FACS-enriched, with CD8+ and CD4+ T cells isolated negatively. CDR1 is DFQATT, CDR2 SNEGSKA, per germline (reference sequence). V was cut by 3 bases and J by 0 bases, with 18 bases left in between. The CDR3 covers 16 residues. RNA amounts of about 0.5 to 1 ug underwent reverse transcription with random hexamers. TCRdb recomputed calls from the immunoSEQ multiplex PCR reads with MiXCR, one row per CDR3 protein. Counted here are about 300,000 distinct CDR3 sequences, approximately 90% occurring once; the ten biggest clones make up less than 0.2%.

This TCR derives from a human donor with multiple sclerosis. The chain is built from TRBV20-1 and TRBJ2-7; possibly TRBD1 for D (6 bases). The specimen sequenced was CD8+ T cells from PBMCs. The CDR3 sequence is CSASEWGQMDSYEQYF. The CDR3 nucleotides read TGCAGTGCTAGTGAATGGGGGCAGATGGACTCCTACGAGCAGTACTTC.